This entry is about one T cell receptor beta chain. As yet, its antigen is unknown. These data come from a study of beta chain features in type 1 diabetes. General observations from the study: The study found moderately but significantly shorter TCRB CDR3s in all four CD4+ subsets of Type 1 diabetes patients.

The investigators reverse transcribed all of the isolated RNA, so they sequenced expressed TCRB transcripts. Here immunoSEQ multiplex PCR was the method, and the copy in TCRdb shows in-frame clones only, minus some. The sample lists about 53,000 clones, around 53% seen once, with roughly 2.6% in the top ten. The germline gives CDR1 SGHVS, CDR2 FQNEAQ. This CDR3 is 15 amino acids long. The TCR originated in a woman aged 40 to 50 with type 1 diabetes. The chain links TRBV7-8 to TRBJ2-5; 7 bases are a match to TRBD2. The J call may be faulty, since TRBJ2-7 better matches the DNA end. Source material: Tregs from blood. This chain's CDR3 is CASSRAGSSIGEQYF. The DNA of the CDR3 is TGTGCCAGCAGCCGAGCGGGGAGCTCGATCGGCGAGCAGTACTTC.